A single T cell receptor (beta chain) is shown here with its context. Its antigen is undetermined. These data originate in a study of CD8 T cells in Susac syndrome. Notes on the study in general: It was acknowledged in the study that its TCR sequencing and HLA analysis involved a relatively small number of individuals.

The RNA input was roughly 0.5 to 1 ug, and it was reverse transcribed with random hexamers. The method of amplification for TCR beta CDR3 was immunoSEQ multiplex PCR, covering 54 Vbeta and 13 Jbeta. TCRdb redid the calling of the immunoSEQ multiplex PCR reads with MiXCR, one entry per CDR3 protein. The table has hundreds of thousands of distinct CDR3 sequences, 95% seen once. Sequencing of TCR beta was performed on blood CD8+ and CD4+ T cells. It was negative isolation that provided the CD8+ and CD4+ T cells, whereas TEMRA cells were enriched by FACS. The receptor's source is a human donor with multiple sclerosis. Sequences were obtained from CD4+ T cells from PBMCs.

The DNA for the CDR3 is TGTGCCAGCAGCACAGACAGGGTCGGCTACGAGCAGTACTTC. This encodes CASSTDRVGYEQYF. This chain links TRBV6-6 with TRBJ2-7, with 7 bases that match TRBD1. From germline, CDR1 is MNHNY and CDR2 SVGAGI (reference sequence). The CDR3 is 14 residues long. Losses at the gene ends were 6 bases for V and 3 bases for J; bases not matched to a gene: 8.